A single T cell receptor beta chain is shown here with its context. Its antigen remains unknown. These data come from a study of T cell responses to AZD1222 COVID-19 vaccine. Pooled samples include second doses given at about 4 or 12 weeks. This CDR3 is 18 amino acids long. Germline V lookup: CDR1 SGHRS, CDR2 YFSETQ. The trim removed 1 base at V and 2 bases at J, leaving 8 bases unmatched. Study-wide findings and caveats: Spike-specific TCR depth and breadth grew after two AZD1222 doses. Only a handful of AZD1222 recipients, about six in all, had baseline seropositivity. Reportedly, close to half of spike-specific TCRs are directed against unmutated variant regions.

Some clones are missing from TCRdb's copy, which holds only in-frame ones; the method was immunoSEQ multiplex PCR. This table has about 110,000 clones, 70% to 90% appearing once. The rearrangement links TRBV5-1 to TRBJ2-1; TRBD1 aligns across 11 bases. This material consisted of peripheral blood, taken 28 days after the second AZD1222 dose. This receptor was taken from an adult who received the AZD1222 COVID-19 vaccine. The DNA of the CDR3 is TGCGCCAGCAGCTTGACTGGGGACAGGGGGAGGACCTACAATGAGCAGTTCTTC. Amino acid sequence: CASSLTGDRGRTYNEQFF. The full variable domain, completed using reference TRBV5-1 and TRBJ2-1, is KAGVTQTPRYLIKTRGQQVTLSCSPISGHRSVSWYQQTPGQGLQFLFEYFSETQRNKGNFPGRFSGRQFSNSRSEMNVSTLELGDSALYLCASSLTGDRGRTYNEQFFGPGTRLTVL.